Each of the 11 T cell receptor beta chains below was sequenced from the same sample in a study of blood T cells in healthy people across ages. Sample-barcoded 5' priming and a J-beta primer mix drove a second PCR of about 6 to 12 cycles. In TCRdb, the 5' RACE reads were re-called with MiXCR into one record per CDR3 protein. The sample has 750,000 to 950,000 distinct CDR3 sequences; 29% are singletons. The same specimen was also included in a second study, on T cells of mothers and their children.

Sequenced sample: blood. All receptors come from a woman aged 40-49 years in good health.

With respect to this clonotype: Being one base from a much bigger clone, this may be a read error. This sequence joins TRBV7-9 and TRBJ2-5; no definite D call. Germline V CDR1 and CDR2: SEHNR, FQNEAQ (reference sequence). V lost 11 bases, J lost 2 bases, and 15 bases lay in between. This CDR3 contains 13 residues. DNA for the CDR3: TGTGCCCCTGAACAGAGAAATCAAGAGACCCAGTACTTC. This encodes CAPEQRNQETQYF.

The table lists this clonotype with a few counts. The rearrangement links TRBV6-1 to TRBJ2-3, with 10 bases identical to TRBD2. V shed 7 bases, J shed 2 bases, and the junction held 12 bases outside the gene matches. Germline V gives CDR1 MNHNS, CDR2 SASEGT. The CDR3 has 17 amino acids. The CDR3 reads CASTSGGAVPLTDTQYF. CDR3 nucleotides: TGTGCCAGCACCAGCGGGGGGGCCGTCCCGCTCACAGATACGCAGTATTTT.

This clonotype came up many times. The genes are TRBV7-6 and TRBJ2-1; TRBD1 aligns across 10 bases. Germline-derived CDR1 and CDR2 are SGHVS and FNYEAQ. The CDR3 is 11 residues long. J was trimmed by 8 bases and V by 8 bases; bases with no gene match: 0. The DNA for the CDR3 is TGTGCCAGCGGGACAGGGGATGAGCAGTTCTTC. It specifies CASGTGDEQFF.

Details on this clonotype: This clone may be a read error of a much larger clone one base away. The V call is TRBV10-3, the J call TRBJ1-5, with 7 bases that match TRBD1. Germline values: CDR1 ENHRY, CDR2 SYGVKD. The CDR3 is made up of 14 amino acids. The CDR3 coding sequence is TGTGTCATCAGTGAAGGGGTAGGGGGCCAGCCCCAGCATTTT. It specifies CVISEGVGGQPQHF.

This chain uses TRBV15 with TRBJ1-1; D not certain. CDR1 is LNHNV and CDR2 is YYDKDF in the germline V gene (reference sequence). There are 14 residues in the CDR3. Trimming stripped 5 bases from V and 6 bases from J, with 16 bases between. CDR3 protein: CATSDRRTDPEAFF. CDR3 bases: TGTGCCACCAGCGACCGTCGAACGGACCCTGAAGCTTTCTTT.

About this clonotype itself: Possible read error: a much larger clone is one base away. This sequence joins TRBV20-1 and TRBJ1-5, with D perhaps matching TRBD1 (6 bases). The CDR3 length is 17 residues. Between the trimmed V and J ends, which lost 3 bases and 2 bases, there was a span of 20 bases. Germline CDR1 reads DFQATT; CDR2 reads SNEGSKA (reference sequence). The CDR3 here is CSARRGGPYPGNQPQHF. Here the CDR3 DNA reads TGCAGTGCTAGGAGGGGGGGACCCTACCCAGGCAATCAGCCCCAGCATTTT.

J is TRBJ1-6 and V is TRBV6-2 or TRBV6-3; D is unresolved. V was trimmed by 6 bases and J by 0 bases, leaving 9 bases between them. The CDR3 runs 15 residues. Germline CDR1 reads MNHEY; CDR2 reads SVGEGT. The CDR3 DNA reads TGTGCCAGCAGCCGCCGGAGCTCCTATAATTCACCCCTCCACTTT. It codes for CASSRRSSYNSPLHF.

This clonotype was observed a handful of times. The rearrangement links TRBV3-1 to TRBJ2-3; 9 bases are a match to TRBD2. Germline trimming cut 1 base from V and 5 bases from J; bases unmatched to any gene: 7. Germline V gene lookup returns CDR1 LGHDT and CDR2 YNNKEL (reference sequence). This CDR3 contains 16 residues. For the CDR3, the DNA is TGTGCCAGCAGCCAAGGGGGACTAGCTATCGAAGATACGCAGTATTTT. Translating it yields CASSQGGLAIEDTQYF.

The chain links TRBV11-2 to TRBJ1-4, with D uncertain. Trimming pared 2 bases from V and 7 bases from J, leaving 14 bases between. Germline values: CDR1 SGHAT, CDR2 FQNNGV. The CDR3 spans 15 residues. The CDR3 DNA follows: TGTGCCAGCAGCTTATATGCAGCGATGGGTGAAAAACTGTTTTTT. Translating gives CASSLYAAMGEKLFF.

This clonotype has more than one count but fewer than ten. This rearrangement joins TRBV18 to TRBJ2-7, with D possibly being TRBD1 (5 bases). The CDR3 runs to 16 residues. V was trimmed by 2 bases and J by 7 bases, leaving 21 bases between them. Per the germline V gene, CDR1 is KGHSH and CDR2 is LQKENI. The CDR3 protein is CASSPYTGQVVGEQYF. The CDR3 nucleotides read TGTGCCAGCTCACCATACACAGGTCAAGTTGTGGGTGAGCAGTACTTC.

This clonotype has a handful of counts. CDR3 nucleotides: TGTGCCAGCAGCCCCAAGGCCGGGAGGGCCAGCACAGATACGCAGTATTTT. It yields the protein CASSPKAGRASTDTQYF. V gene TRBV7-2 combines with J gene TRBJ2-3, with 8 bases lining up with TRBD2. This CDR3 contains 17 residues. With 5 bases clipped from V and 0 bases from J, the junction kept 10 bases outside the gene matches. The V gene's germline CDR1 is SGHTA and CDR2 FQGNSA. The full variable domain, its missing parts supplied by reference TRBV7-2 and TRBJ2-3, is GAGVSQSPSNKVTEKGKDVELRCDPISGHTALYWYRQSLGQGLEFLIYFQGNSAPDKSGLPSDRFSAERTGGSVSTLTIQRTQQEDSAVYLCASSPKAGRASTDTQYFGPGTRLTVL.